This T cell receptor (beta chain) stems from a study of cytomegalovirus exposure and HLA in healthy donors. 13 Jbeta primers and 60 Vbeta primers were used for the PCR. The data were produced by immunoSEQ multiplex PCR, yet TCRdb's version contains in-frame clones alone and is incomplete. The listing records 80,000 to 100,000 clones. CDR3 length: 16 amino acids. V lost 4 bases to trimming and J lost 3 bases; unmatched junction nucleotides: 9. Germline V gene sequence: CDR1 LGHNA, CDR2 YNFKEQ. Turning to this clone: Its target is not known.

Whole-study results and caveats: Later analysis identified a missense DCLRE1C variant that was linked to TCR beta V- and J-gene trimming.

The J gene is TRBJ1-3, the V gene TRBV4-2, with 7 bases matching TRBD1. Sequenced sample: PBMCs. The sequence was obtained from a woman in her 30s in good health and CMV-seronegative. The CDR3 DNA sequence: TGTGCCAGCAGCCGAGAGGGACAGCAAAATGGAAACACCATATATTTT. The encoded protein is CASSREGQQNGNTIYF.